These 19 T cell receptor beta chains came from one sample sequenced in a study of blood T cells in healthy people across ages. Using a J-beta primer mix together with a sample-barcoded 5' primer, a second PCR was run for roughly 6 to 12 cycles. TCRdb used MiXCR to reprocess the 5' RACE reads, holding one entry per CDR3 protein. The sample holds about 1.5 million distinct CDR3 sequences; 42% are singletons and the top ten take around 4%. The sequenced sample consisted of blood. These TCRs come from a woman between 18 and 29 years old in good health.

This clonotype was found a few times. The genes are TRBV20-1 and TRBJ1-2, with a tentative D call TRBD1 (6 bases). There are 15 residues in the CDR3. Looked up from germline, CDR1 is DFQATT and CDR2 is SNEGSKA (reference sequence). Trimming cost V 3 bases and J 1 base, with 15 bases left between them. The CDR3 DNA follows: TGCAGTGCTAGGACCGACAGGCCCCTTAACTATGGCTACACCTTC. This encodes CSARTDRPLNYGYTF.

This chain connects TRBV6-6 to TRBJ1-5; D unresolved. Germline V gives CDR1 MNHNY, CDR2 SVGAGI (reference sequence). V was trimmed by 9 bases and J by 2 bases, leaving 11 bases between them. The CDR3 has 13 residues. The CDR3 loop reads CASRVNGNQPQHF. The CDR3 bases are TGTGCCAGTAGGGTGAATGGCAATCAGCCCCAGCATTTT.

This clonotype was seen a few times. The chain recombines TRBV29-1 with TRBJ1-1; D unclear. CDR3 size: 14 residues. V lost 4 bases to trimming and J lost 1 base, with 13 bases between them. CDR1 SQVTM and CDR2 ANQGSEA come from the germline V gene. The CDR3 sequence is CSVARVLANTEAFF. CDR3 coding DNA: TGCAGCGTTGCCCGGGTCTTAGCGAACACTGAAGCTTTCTTT.

This clonotype was seen more than once but under ten times. V and J are TRBV4-1 and TRBJ1-3; D gene uncertain. Germline values: CDR1 MGHRA, CDR2 YSYEKL. The CDR3 runs to 15 residues. V gave up 3 bases and J gave up 0 bases, with 9 bases separating them. The CDR3 nucleotides are TGCGCCAGCAGCCAGGAAGGTTTCTCTGGAAACACCATATATTTT. Translation: CASSQEGFSGNTIYF.

This chain links TRBV4-1 with TRBJ1-4; no definite D call. Looked up from germline, CDR1 is MGHRA and CDR2 is YSYEKL. The CDR3 covers 19 residues. The V end lost 1 base, the J end lost 0 bases, and 18 bases lay between the germline ends. CDR3 loop: CASSQGKGFSKATNEKLFF. In nucleotides, the CDR3 is TGCGCCAGCAGCCAAGGGAAGGGTTTCAGCAAGGCAACTAATGAAAAACTGTTTTTT.

The gene calls are TRBV9 and TRBJ2-3; D uncertain. Trimming took off 1 base at V and 4 bases at J, with 10 bases between the two ends. Per the germline V gene, CDR1 is SGDLS and CDR2 is YYNGEE. The CDR3 spans 14 residues. The CDR3 region is CASSVFDIADTQYF. The DNA of the CDR3 is TGTGCCAGCAGCGTATTCGATATTGCAGATACGCAGTATTTT.

The chain has TRBV7-2 and TRBJ1-4, with D possibly matching TRBD1 (5 bases). The V end was cut by 5 bases, the J end by 6 bases, with 13 bases between. This CDR3 has 14 amino acids. Germline CDR1 reads SGHTA; CDR2 reads FQGNSA. CDR3 loop: CASSPPTDDEKLFF. The CDR3, as DNA: TGTGCCAGCAGCCCCCCGACAGATGATGAAAAACTGTTTTTT.

J is TRBJ2-3 and V is TRBV2; D might be TRBD1 or TRBD2, each matching 5 bases. Germline-derived CDR1 and CDR2 are SNHLY and FYNNEI. The CDR3 totals 15 residues. V gave up 5 bases and J gave up 2 bases, with 14 bases separating them. Here the CDR3 reads CASSRDGFNTDTQYF. DNA for the CDR3: TGTGCCAGCAGTAGGGACGGCTTCAACACAGATACGCAGTATTTT.

This rearrangement joins TRBV2 to TRBJ2-4, with 7 bases fitting TRBD2. Trimming at V came to 2 bases and at J to 8 bases, leaving 12 bases not matched to a gene. There are 16 residues in the CDR3. Germline V gene lookup returns CDR1 SNHLY and CDR2 FYNNEI. The CDR3 reads CASSERKGTMSHIQYF. The CDR3 DNA reads TGTGCCAGCAGTGAACGAAAGGGGACTATGTCTCACATTCAGTACTTC.

There are a few counts of this clonotype. This chain links TRBV6-6 with TRBJ1-2; 7 bases align to TRBD1. CDR1 MNHNY and CDR2 SVGAGI come from the germline V gene (reference sequence). There are 15 residues in the CDR3. Trimming at V came to 5 bases and at J to 6 bases, leaving 12 bases not matched to a gene. CDR3 in DNA: TGTGCCAGCAGTAAGAACAGGGGCCGCCCAGATGGCTACACCTTC. Protein sequence: CASSKNRGRPDGYTF.

This clonotype was observed once. The genes are TRBV29-1 and TRBJ2-7; D gene unclear. The germline gives CDR1 SQVTM, CDR2 ANQGSEA. V dropped 4 bases and J dropped 0 bases, with 10 bases sitting between them. The CDR3 runs to 13 residues. The chain's CDR3 is CSVGKGSSYEQYF. The DNA for the CDR3 is TGCAGCGTTGGAAAAGGGTCCTCCTACGAGCAGTACTTC.

This clonotype was seen a handful of times. The chain combines TRBV7-9 with TRBJ2-7, with TRBD2 matching over 9 bases. From germline, CDR1 is SEHNR and CDR2 FQNEAQ (reference sequence). This CDR3 comprises 17 residues. Germline trimming cut 3 bases from V and 7 bases from J; bases unmatched to any gene: 16. The CDR3 protein is CASSFGGSGSSYNEQYF. The CDR3 nucleotides read TGTGCCAGCAGCTTCGGGGGTAGCGGGAGCTCCTACAATGAGCAGTACTTC. Drawing the rest from reference TRBV7-9 and TRBJ2-7, the complete variable domain is DTGVSQNPRHKITKRGQNVTFRCDPISEHNRLYWYRQTLGQGPEFLTYFQNEAQLEKSRLLSDRFSAERPKGSFSTLEIQRTEQGDSAMYLCASSFGGSGSSYNEQYFGPGTRLTVT.

This clonotype was found a few times. The V gene is TRBV24-1, the J gene TRBJ2-5; the D is unclear. The CDR3 runs 13 residues. Germline assignment: CDR1 KGHDR and CDR2 SFDVKD. V was shortened by 4 bases and J by 2 bases, with 7 bases between the two germline ends. Here the CDR3 reads CATSDPSQETQYF. CDR3 sequence (DNA): TGTGCCACCAGTGACCCCTCACAAGAGACCCAGTACTTC.

The rearrangement joins TRBV4-1 to TRBJ1-2; maybe TRBD1 (5 bases). The CDR3 has 14 residues. CDR1 and CDR2 (germline): MGHRA, YSYEKL. V lost 0 bases, J lost 4 bases, and 9 bases lay in between. The CDR3 DNA follows: TGCGCCAGCAGCCAAGAGACAGCCTTCTATGGCTACACCTTC. It yields the protein CASSQETAFYGYTF.

This clonotype was seen a few times. V is TRBV5-1 and J is TRBJ2-7, with 8 bases lining up with TRBD1. Germline V gene sequence: CDR1 SGHRS, CDR2 YFSETQ. This CDR3 region has 13 residues. V dropped 8 bases and J dropped 1; count of bases not matched to a gene: 5. CDR3 amino acids: CASGQGHSYEQYF. The CDR3 coding sequence is TGCGCCAGTGGACAGGGTCATTCCTACGAGCAGTACTTC.

This clonotype occurred once. The chain couples TRBV7-2 to TRBJ2-1; D may correspond to TRBD1 or TRBD2 (5 bases each). The CDR3 is made up of 15 amino acids. Germline assignment: CDR1 SGHTA and CDR2 FQGNSA. V was pared by 1 base and J by 10 bases, with 17 bases between. The CDR3 here is CASSLVGPGLLEQFF. The CDR3 DNA reads as TGTGCCAGCAGCTTAGTGGGACCCGGCTTGTTGGAGCAGTTCTTC.

This clonotype has just a few counts. The chain joins TRBV20-1 to TRBJ2-5; D is undetermined. Per the germline V gene, CDR1 is DFQATT and CDR2 is SNEGSKA (reference sequence). Trimming pared 4 bases from V and 5 bases from J, leaving 5 bases between. The CDR3 length is 10 residues. In nucleotides, the CDR3 is TGCAGTGCTACCGACGAGACCCAGTACTTC. This codes for CSATDETQYF.

The count of this clonotype is one. A much larger clone differs by one base, so this may be a read error. The gene calls are TRBV10-3 and TRBJ1-1, with D possibly being TRBD1 (5 bases). CDR3 length: 16 residues. Germline values: CDR1 ENHRY, CDR2 SYGVKD. Deletions cut 3 bases from V and 5 bases from J, with 19 bases between. CDR3 residues: CAISDPTAGTGTEAFF. For the CDR3, the DNA is TGTGCCATCAGTGATCCGACTGCAGGGACTGGGACTGAAGCTTTCTTT.

The chain couples TRBV10-2 to TRBJ2-3; the match to TRBD2 covers 10 bases. CDR1 WSHSY and CDR2 SAAADI come from the germline V gene. CDR3 size: 14 residues. The CDR3 region has the DNA TGCGCGGTCGTCAAGCGGGGGGGCTCGGATACGCAGTATTTT. Protein: CAVVKRGGSDTQYF.